Sequencing of this T cell receptor beta chain was carried out in a study of long-term antiretroviral therapy in people with HIV (dated 2022 in TCRdb). Concerning the study at large: The earliest samples were collected approximately a decade before the 2015 WHO recommendation for immediate ART, a period when ART was typically delayed until CD4 counts fell. No cross-contamination during QIAcube processing was seen in test extractions of a monoclonal T-cell line run alongside around 34 polyclonal samples. The cohort contributed about 200 cryopreserved PBMC samples from about 33 adults with confirmed HIV infection, collected serially over a mean of about six years (range 1-12). A retrospective serial study tested whether changes in peripheral blood TRB repertoire composition and diversity were associated with ART initiation and durable HIV suppression. About two fifths of the roughly 30 participants with HIV were female.

With respect to this clone: Its antigen remains undetermined. Base qualities were left out, and no much larger clone turns up one base away.

What the work shows at the level of the full study, not this receptor alone: Inferences about post-ART repertoire changes are limited because no data were available on ART adherence, viral resistance or therapy changes. The samples span the years 2004 to 2017, and the ART regimens used at that time may not be as effective as current regimens. ART initiation was associated with a significant increase in TRB diversity, but diversity stayed significantly below transplant donor controls even after long-term ART. Compared with controls, HIV repertoires had narrower CDR3 length ranges, and the network structure pointed to an antigen-experienced repertoire that shifted only slightly toward naive after ART. The repertoire was dominated across all time points by expanded TRB clones identified before ART initiation, although this dominance was seen to fluctuate and to decrease in many PLHIV after ART. Because pre-ART samples had limited cell numbers, profiling was done on unsorted PBMC rather than on sorted CD4+ and CD8+ T cells. Limited PBMC availability meant only the TCR beta chain was sequenced, without alpha chain pairing.

According to the germline V gene, CDR1 reads SQVTM and CDR2 reads ANQGSEA. Measured from the cysteine to the phenylalanine, the CDR3 is 13 residues long. Only CDR3 DNA is held: 39 bases, read in frame from base 1. V is pared back by 7 bases and J by 3 bases, with 15 bases lying between the germline termini. Inclusion was restricted to participants for whom at least one PBMC sample before ART initiation and at least two post-ART samples were available. Treatment was received in the United States of America by all participants with HIV. Cryopreserved samples of 1-10 million PBMC were thawed and washed before DNA extraction. At the time of the earliest PBMC sample for each participant with HIV, ages ranged from roughly 20 to 60 years. Each participant contributed PBMC samples from 1-4 timepoints before ART initiation and 2-8 timepoints after ART initiation, with a median of 7 samples. For every participant, serial HIV viral load, CD4+ T-cell count, ART history and demographic data were obtained. Genomic DNA was extracted from unsorted PBMC with a Qiagen kit on a QIAcube, processed in batches of 12 samples.

The immunoSEQ hsTCRB v3.0 assay was used at survey level resolution for TRB variable region sequencing. A depth of roughly 35,000-50,000 T-cell genomes per sample was targeted for TRB sequencing. TRB libraries were pooled and sequenced on an Illumina MiSeq using a v3 150-cycle kit. Under the source paper's analysis protocol: Repertoire analysis ran in R within a reproducible Nextflow workflow covering QC, data transformation and analysis. Custom analyses were implemented in LymphoSeq2, an R package for AIRR-Seq data exploration. Four samples yielding fewer than 5000 total TRB sequences were excluded, leaving 188 analyzed HIV repertoires. Among the roughly 190 retained HIV repertoires, approximately 59 were collected before ART initiation and 120 to 130 after ART initiation. Each repertoire was downsampled to 5000 TRB nucleotide sequences, and summary statistics were averaged across 100 downsampling iterations. TRB sequences were retained for analysis only if CDR3 regions of at least seven amino acids were present. Diversity was assessed using a clonality score derived from Shannon entropy and using the Gini coefficient. In repertoire networks, the top 5000 CDR3 amino acid sequences were linked whenever an edit distance of one separated two sequences. For TRB CDR3 amino acid sequences, GLIPH2 was used to predict antigen specificity groups and MHC restriction. To flag known CMV, EBV, HIV or tissue antigen associations, CDR3 amino acid sequences were matched against VDJdb and McPAS-TCR. Pre-ART, post-ART and control groups were compared with Wilcoxon signed-rank tests and Holm-Bonferroni correction. The source is immuneACCESS, and TCRdb retained only in-frame sequences with V and J called. Part of the clones is not carried over; for the studies checked, unresolved V genes explain less than half of this, and the remainder is unexplained. From that table come the V and J calls and clone size; the DNA was used to work out D and trimming. The sample table contains some 25,000 clones; only one count was recorded for 65% to 85% of them. Of the sample, about 9% falls within the top ten clones.

This receptor was taken from a man in his forties with HIV. The specimen was unsorted PBMCs, collected 3 years after starting antiretroviral therapy. The V gene is TRBV29-1 and the J gene is TRBJ1-2, and possibly TRBD1, on 6 matching bases. The CDR3 region: CSADPGGYYGYTF. The sequence in DNA is TGCAGCGCAGACCCTGGGGGCTACTATGGCTACACCTTC.